This T cell receptor beta chain derives from a study of a mutant IDH1 vaccine in newly diagnosed glioma. About the study: The initiation of vaccination occurred 4-6 weeks after radiotherapy alone, or with temozolomide cycles.

This CDR3 contains 13 residues. V was cut by 6 bases and J by 7 bases, with 15 bases left in between. Germline CDR1 is SGHAT and CDR2 is FQNNGV. Time point reported: week 47, end of study. Every vaccination contained 300 ug of the mutant IDH1 20-mer peptide and was paired with topical imiquimod. Only in-frame clones appear in the TCRdb table, and some are missing; sequencing was by immunoSEQ multiplex PCR. The sample consists of approximately 34,000 clones, about nine tenths of them appearing once. A note on this clone: The antigen remains undetermined.

This material consisted of PBMCs, taken from a glioma patient whose treatment included an IDH1 peptide vaccine. The chain combines TRBV11-2 with TRBJ1-2; no definite D call. This TCR was recovered from a man in his forties with glioma. The CDR3 sequence: CASSQDTPAGYTF. Written as DNA, the CDR3 is TGTGCCAGCAGTCAAGATACTCCCGCTGGCTACACCTTC.